This T cell receptor beta chain was observed in a study of cytomegalovirus exposure and HLA in healthy donors. Regarding the study as a whole: The study flagged some 170 TCR beta chains as cytomegalovirus-associated.

Primers included in the PCR were 60 Vbeta and 13 Jbeta primers. Measured with immunoSEQ multiplex PCR; TCRdb has only the in-frame clones, and not every one. The table lists 90,000 to 110,000 clones, about 83% of them singletons. A word on this clone: Its antigen is currently unknown.

The TCR was taken from a young man in good health and CMV-seronegative. Material for sequencing was PBMCs.

CDR3 DNA: TGTGCCAGCAGTGAGATTAGCGGGAGTCATGAGCAGTTCTTC. Protein sequence: CASSEISGSHEQFF. J is TRBJ2-1 and V is TRBV6-4, with 9 bases lining up with TRBD2. CDR1 is MRHNA, CDR2 SNTAGT, per germline. The junction had 5 bases not matched to a gene; V was cut back by 3 bases and J by 8 bases. The CDR3 length is 14 residues.